These T cell receptor beta chains were read from a single sample in a study of T cells in Graves' hyperthyroidism and ophthalmopathy. TCRdb independently ran MiXCR on the multiplex PCR reads; one entry per CDR3 protein. Of some 510,000 distinct CDR3 sequences listed, less than 25% were seen once; the top ten hold more than 25%. The sequenced material came from blood. These receptors were collected from a man in his late teens or twenties with Graves' hyperthyroidism. Each CDR3 is given with its conserved first and last residue. The D gene is left open where the match is weak. Some rows mark clone size as missing; the rest say once, few, many or name a class of expanded clone.

>TRBJ1-2|14|TRBV20-1|TRBD1|NA
CSARDTGDKGGYTF
TGCAGTGCTAGGGATACAGGGGACAAGGGAGGCTACACCTTC
>TRBJ1-5|13|TRBV20-1|NA|many
CSAKAVQHQPQHF
TGCAGTGCTAAGGCGGTCCAGCATCAGCCCCAGCATTTT
>TRBJ2-7|19|TRBV10-3|TRBD2|few
CAITPSPTLDSGGIYEQYF
TGTGCCATCACCCCGTCACCGACCCTTGATAGCGGGGGAATTTACGAGCAGTACTTC
>TRBJ1-3|15|TRBV27|NA|many
CASSLRQSGGNTIYF
TGTGCCAGCAGTTTAAGGCAATCGGGAGGAAACACCATATATTTT
>TRBJ2-7|13|TRBV12-3/TRBV12-4|NA|many
CASSLGGAGEQYF
TGTGCCAGCAGTTTAGGAGGGGCGGGCGAGCAGTACTTC
>TRBJ1-4|15|TRBV12-3/TRBV12-4|NA|many
CASSFNPPPNEKLFF
TGTGCCAGCAGCTTCAACCCACCCCCTAATGAAAAACTGTTTTTT
>TRBJ2-7|14|TRBV20-1|NA|many
CSARAMRGILEQYF
TGCAGTGCTAGAGCGATGAGAGGGATACTCGAGCAGTACTTC
>TRBJ1-2|12|TRBV12-5|NA|many
CASGLFRYGYTF
TGTGCTAGTGGTTTATTCCGTTATGGCTACACCTTC
>TRBJ1-2|17|TRBV28|TRBD1|few
CASSPTDRVGRSYGYTF
TGTGCCAGCAGTCCCACCGACAGGGTTGGGAGGTCCTATGGCTACACCTTC
>TRBJ2-5|14|TRBV5-1|NA|few
CASSLETWAKTQYF
TGCGCCAGCAGCTTGGAAACCTGGGCGAAGACCCAGTACTTC
>TRBJ1-1|15|TRBV2|TRBD1|many
CASSLTRGKRLGAFF
TGTGCCAGCAGCCTTACCAGGGGGAAAAGACTTGGAGCTTTCTTT
>TRBJ2-7|13|TRBV20-1|TRBD1|many
CSASLGQGYEQYF
TGCAGTGCTTCCTTGGGACAGGGCTACGAGCAGTACTTC
>TRBJ2-5|17|TRBV13|NA|NA
CASSLGNGLATLETQYF
TGTGCCAGCAGCTTAGGGAATGGGCTAGCGACTCTAGAGACCCAGTACTTC
>TRBJ1-5|17|TRBV6-1|NA|few
CASSPLRGGYSNQPQHF
TGTGCCAGCAGTCCCCTTCGCGGGGGCTATAGCAATCAGCCCCAGCATTTT
>TRBJ1-5|16|TRBV6-1|NA|many
CASSEYGGNSNQPQHF
TGTGCCAGCAGTGAATATGGGGGTAATAGCAATCAGCCCCAGCATTTT
>TRBJ1-1|16|TRBV5-1|TRBD1|NA
CASNRDRGMGNSEAFF
TGCGCCAGCAACCGGGACAGGGGTATGGGAAACTCTGAAGCTTTCTTT
>TRBJ1-1|16|TRBV20-1|NA|many
CSASVLTFGAVNEAFF
TGCAGCGCATCTGTGCTCACTTTTGGGGCCGTCAATGAAGCTTTCTTT
>TRBJ1-6|15|TRBV11-1|NA|NA
CASSERDPKNSPLHF
TGTGCCAGCAGCGAACGGGATCCTAAGAATTCACCCCTCCACTTT
>TRBJ1-1|12|TRBV28|NA|many
CASSRRRTEAFF
TGTGCCAGCAGTCGCAGACGGACTGAAGCTTTCTTT
>TRBJ1-1|13|TRBV7-8|NA|many
CASSDGPKTEAFF
TGTGCCAGCAGCGACGGACCGAAGACTGAAGCTTTCTTT
>TRBJ2-7|11|TRBV28|NA|many
CASSYLREQYF
TGTGCCAGCAGCTATCTTAGGGAGCAGTACTTC
>TRBJ1-2|13|TRBV20-1|NA|NA
CSARGLGEYGYTF
TGCAGTGCTAGAGGGTTGGGGGAATATGGCTACACCTTC
>TRBJ2-7|16|TRBV27|NA|many
CASSFLPTMTLHEQYF
TGTGCCAGCAGTTTCCTCCCGACTATGACACTCCACGAGCAGTACTTC
>TRBJ2-7|14|TRBV27|NA|many
CASSAGNSYYEQYF
TGTGCCAGCAGTGCCGGTAATTCCTACTACGAGCAGTACTTC
>TRBJ1-3|14|TRBV7-8|NA|many
CASSLSAGGNTIYF
TGTGCCAGCAGCCTTAGTGCAGGTGGAAACACCATATATTTT
>TRBJ1-2|13|TRBV7-2|NA|NA
CASSSTERNGYTF
TGTGCCAGCAGTTCGACAGAGCGGAATGGCTACACCTTC
>TRBJ1-5|15|TRBV4-1|NA|few
CASSRTQGTNQPQHF
TGCGCCAGCAGCCGGACACAGGGAACGAATCAGCCCCAGCATTTT
>TRBJ1-6|14|TRBV12-3/TRBV12-4|TRBD1|many
CASRGQGNSSPLHF
TGTGCCAGCAGAGGACAGGGAAATAGTTCACCCCTCCACTTT
>TRBJ2-3|14|TRBV6-1|NA|many
CASSEDRVTDTQYF
TGTGCCAGCAGTGAAGACAGGGTTACAGATACGCAGTATTTT
>TRBJ1-2|17|TRBV27|TRBD1|many
CASSLSGGQGLLYGYTF
TGTGCCAGCAGTTTATCGGGGGGACAGGGCCTCCTCTATGGCTACACCTTC
>TRBJ2-5|16|TRBV2|NA|NA
CASSEALTGRQETQYF
TGTGCCAGCAGTGAAGCGCTTACGGGAAGGCAAGAGACCCAGTACTTC
>TRBJ2-7|15|TRBV7-8|TRBD1|NA
CASSVDRGPAYEQYF
TGTGCCAGCAGCGTCGACAGGGGACCCGCCTACGAGCAGTACTTC
>TRBJ2-4|14|TRBV25-1|NA|few
CASSDGQGANIKYF
TGTGCCAGCAGTGATGGGCAGGGCGCAAACATTAAGTACTTC
>TRBJ1-2|14|TRBV6-1|TRBD1|once
CASGTGHLFYGYTF
TGTGCCAGCGGGACAGGGCACCTCTTCTATGGCTACACCTTC
>TRBJ1-2|14|TRBV6-5|TRBD1|many
CASSYGQASYGYTF
TGTGCCAGCAGTTACGGACAGGCAAGCTATGGCTACACCTTC
>TRBJ2-2|15|TRBV29-1|TRBD1|NA
CSVEDGTGNTGELFF
TGCAGCGTTGAAGACGGGACAGGGAACACCGGGGAGCTGTTTTTT
>TRBJ1-1|14|TRBV12-3/TRBV12-4|NA|once
CASRPGLVNTEAFF
TGTGCCAGCAGACCTGGTCTAGTGAACACTGAAGCTTTCTTT
>TRBJ1-1|15|TRBV19|TRBD1|many
CASTMGGQGTSEAFF
TGTGCCAGTACCATGGGGGGACAGGGCACATCCGAAGCTTTCTTT
>TRBJ2-2|16|TRBV19|NA|few
CASSIDPLQTTGELFF
TGTGCCAGTAGTATAGATCCTCTCCAAACCACCGGGGAGCTGTTTTTT
>TRBJ1-5|13|TRBV29-1|NA|NA
CSVAPGIGQPQHF
TGCAGCGTCGCCCCGGGGATCGGTCAGCCCCAGCATTTT
>TRBJ1-2|17|TRBV6-1|NA|many
CASSERYRQILNYGYTF
TGTGCCAGCAGTGAAAGGTACCGGCAGATACTCAACTATGGCTACACCTTC
>TRBJ2-5|14|TRBV2|NA|many
CASSGRTQPETQYF
TGTGCCAGCAGTGGCAGGACCCAACCCGAGACCCAGTACTTC
>TRBJ2-2|15|TRBV4-1|NA|NA
CASSQDVAYTGELFF
TGCGCCAGCAGCCAAGATGTGGCCTACACCGGGGAGCTGTTTTTT
>TRBJ1-5|15|TRBV5-1|NA|many
CASSLRDNGGQPQHF
TGCGCCAGCAGCTTGAGGGACAACGGAGGTCAGCCCCAGCATTTT
>TRBJ2-7|15|TRBV28|NA|NA
CASSSWRALKYEQYF
TGTGCCAGCAGCTCCTGGAGGGCCCTGAAATACGAGCAGTACTTC
>TRBJ1-3|16|TRBV6-5|NA|many
CASSYHGQSAGNTIYF
TGTGCCAGCAGTTACCATGGACAGTCGGCTGGAAACACCATATATTTT
>TRBJ2-7|15|TRBV5-5|TRBD1|many
CASSIVGQGSYEQYF
TGTGCCAGCAGCATCGTGGGACAGGGTTCCTACGAGCAGTACTTC
>TRBJ1-2|12|TRBV7-2|NA|many
CATGPYGLSYTF
TGTGCCACCGGACCTTACGGGCTCAGCTACACCTTC
>TRBJ2-7|15|TRBV6-5|TRBD1|many
CASRRQGARAYEQYF
TGTGCCAGCAGGCGACAGGGAGCGAGGGCCTACGAGCAGTACTTC
>TRBJ2-5|11|TRBV7-9|NA|many
CASSSGGTQYF
TGTGCCAGCAGCTCCGGCGGGACCCAGTACTTC
>TRBJ2-7|14|TRBV20-1|TRBD2|many
CSASSQRGGYEQYF
TGCAGTGCGAGTAGTCAGCGGGGGGGCTACGAGCAGTACTTC
>TRBJ1-1|14|TRBV20-1|NA|NA
CSARPGVRNTEAFF
TGCAGTGCTAGGCCAGGGGTGAGGAACACTGAAGCTTTCTTT
>TRBJ1-6|15|TRBV10-3|NA|few
CAISEEGQKNSPLHF
TGTGCCATCAGTGAGGAAGGACAGAAGAATTCACCCCTCCACTTT
>TRBJ2-7|12|TRBV20-1|NA|NA
CSARDVAYEQYF
TGCAGTGCTAGGGACGTCGCCTACGAGCAGTACTTC
>TRBJ1-1|13|TRBV6-1|NA|NA
CASRDTGGTEAFF
TGTGCCAGCAGGGACACCGGGGGGACTGAAGCTTTCTTT
>TRBJ2-5|12|TRBV20-1|TRBD1|many
CSGTGLQETQYF
TGCAGTGGGACAGGGCTCCAAGAGACCCAGTACTTC
>TRBJ2-7|13|TRBV27|NA|many
CASSSRTSYEQYF
TGTGCCAGCAGTTCGAGGACATCGTACGAGCAGTACTTC
>TRBJ1-3|16|TRBV12-3/TRBV12-4|NA|few
CASSLVWGRAGNTIYF
TGTGCCAGCAGCCTAGTCTGGGGTCGCGCTGGAAACACCATATATTTT
>TRBJ1-2|13|TRBV6-1|TRBD1|NA
CASSRGTGNGYTF
TGTGCCAGCAGTCGTGGGACAGGGAATGGCTACACCTTC